This T cell receptor (beta chain) was obtained from a study of regulatory T cells in long-lasting Graves disease. This clonotype was picked up a small number of times. In germline, CDR1 is SGHTA, CDR2 FQGNSA. CDR3 length: 17 amino acids. Trimming shortened V by 6 bases and J by 0 bases, and 15 bases separated the two germline ends. Library construction for TCR beta used iRepertoire HTBI primers and Arm-PCR of CDR3 regions. TCRdb re-called the multiplex PCR reads through MiXCR, storing one row per CDR3 protein. The repertoire includes some 440,000 distinct CDR3 sequences, 20% of them detected once, and 6.5% to 8% sits in the top ten. Documented time point: persistent/refractory GD, antithyroid drugs over 5 years with positive TRAb. Making the TCR library involved RNA that had been extracted from PBMCs.

The V call is TRBV7-2, the J call TRBJ1-6; no firm D call. The source is a female donor with Graves disease. Sequenced here: peripheral blood mononuclear cells (PBMCs), sampled when the disease was refractory, from a patient treated with antithyroid drugs. CDR3 loop: CASSFIKASSYNSPLHF. In nucleotides, the CDR3 is TGTGCCAGCAGTTTCATAAAGGCCAGCTCCTATAATTCACCCCTCCACTTT. The variable domain in full, with the rest retrieved from reference TRBV7-2 and TRBJ1-6, is GAGVSQSPSNKVTEKGKDVELRCDPISGHTALYWYRQSLGQGLEFLIYFQGNSAPDKSGLPSDRFSAERTGGSVSTLTIQRTQQEDSAVYLCASSFIKASSYNSPLHFGNGTRLTVT.